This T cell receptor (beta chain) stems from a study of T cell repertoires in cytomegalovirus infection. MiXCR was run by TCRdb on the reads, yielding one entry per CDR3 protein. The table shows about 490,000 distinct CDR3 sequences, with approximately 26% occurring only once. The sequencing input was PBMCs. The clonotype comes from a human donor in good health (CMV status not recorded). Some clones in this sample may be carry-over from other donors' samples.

The chain's CDR3 is CASKPGTTYNEQFF. DNA of the CDR3: TGTGCCAGCAAACCCGGGACTACATACAATGAGCAGTTCTTC. The V and J genes are TRBV6-5 and TRBJ2-1; TRBD2 matches 7 bases. This CDR3 has 14 residues. From germline, CDR1 is MNHEY and CDR2 SVGAGI. V shed 7 bases and J 4 bases; nucleotides not matched to a gene: 7.